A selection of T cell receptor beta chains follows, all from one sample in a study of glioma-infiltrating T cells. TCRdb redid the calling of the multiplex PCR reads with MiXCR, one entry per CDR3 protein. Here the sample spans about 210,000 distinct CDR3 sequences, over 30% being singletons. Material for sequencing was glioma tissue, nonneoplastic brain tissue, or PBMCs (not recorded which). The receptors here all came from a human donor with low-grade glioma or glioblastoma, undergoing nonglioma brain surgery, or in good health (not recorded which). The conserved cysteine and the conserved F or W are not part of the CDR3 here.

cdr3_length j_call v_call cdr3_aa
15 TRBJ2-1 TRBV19 ASSMGSSGGMYNEQF
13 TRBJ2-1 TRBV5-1 ASSLGPEASSEQF
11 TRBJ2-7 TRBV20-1 SASPGQAYEQY
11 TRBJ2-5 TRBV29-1 SVVTGRQETQY
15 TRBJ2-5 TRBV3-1 ASSGFGGPVVREAQY
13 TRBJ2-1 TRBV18 ASSPASGSHNEQF
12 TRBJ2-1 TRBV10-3 ATSVSGRAYEQF
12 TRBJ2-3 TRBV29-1 SVVRTRSTDTQY
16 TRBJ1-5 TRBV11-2 ASSLVHSGPHPIQPQH
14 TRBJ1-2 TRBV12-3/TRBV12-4 ASSYRGGEANYGYT
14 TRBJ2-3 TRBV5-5 ASSLLRTSRTDTQY
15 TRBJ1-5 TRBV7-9 ASSLAKAGEGNQPQH
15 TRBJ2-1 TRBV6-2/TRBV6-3 ASSYDPTSLNYNEQF
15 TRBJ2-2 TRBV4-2 ASSQEPSGVGAGELF
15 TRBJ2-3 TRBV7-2 ASSLVGGTTGTDTQY
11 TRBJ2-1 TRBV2 ASSADANNEQF
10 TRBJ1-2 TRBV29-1 SVVDREPGYT
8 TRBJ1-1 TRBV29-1 SGYDGLAF
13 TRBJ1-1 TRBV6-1 ATTLGSSLNTEAF
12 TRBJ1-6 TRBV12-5 ASGLGFINSPLH
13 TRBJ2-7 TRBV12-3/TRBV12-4 ASSKTSTSSYEQY
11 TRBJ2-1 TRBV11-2 ASSFSGGDEQF
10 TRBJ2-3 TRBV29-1 SVDSGTDTQY
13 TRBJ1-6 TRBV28 ASSLATGGNSPLH
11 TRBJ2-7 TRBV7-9 ASSSRQTYEQY
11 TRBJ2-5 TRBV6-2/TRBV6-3 ASTPNSEETQY
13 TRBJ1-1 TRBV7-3 ASSLDLKGNTEAF
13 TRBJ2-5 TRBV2 ASKRAGMYQETQY
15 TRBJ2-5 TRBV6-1 ASIYLGLAGSQEAKY
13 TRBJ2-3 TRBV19 ASSPLAGVQDTQY
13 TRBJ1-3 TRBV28 ATEGAADSGNTIY
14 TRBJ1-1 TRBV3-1 ASSLQTGALNTEAF
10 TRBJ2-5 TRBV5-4 ASSKDQETQY
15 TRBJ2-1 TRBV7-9 ASSLAAGTGRVNEQF
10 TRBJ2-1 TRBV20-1 SARREINEQF
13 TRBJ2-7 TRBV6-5 ASSYGSGGQGEQY
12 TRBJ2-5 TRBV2 ASKYEGDRGTQY
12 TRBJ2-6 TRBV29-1 SVEVGGGANVLT
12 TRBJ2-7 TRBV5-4 ASSFGRGGNEQY
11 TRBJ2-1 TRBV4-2 ASSKGGQGARF
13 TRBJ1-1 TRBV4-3 ASSQDWGPNTEAF
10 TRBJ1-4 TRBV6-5 ASSYDTQKLF
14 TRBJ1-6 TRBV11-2 ASSLVQQGAGSPLH
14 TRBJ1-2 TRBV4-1 ASSPQATGQNYGYT
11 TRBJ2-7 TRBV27 ASKLVGAYEQY
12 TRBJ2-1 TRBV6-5 ASSYSAGNNEQF
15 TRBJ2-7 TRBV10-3 VISEPMTAGRTHEQY
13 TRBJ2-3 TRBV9 ASSTQWGPTDTQY
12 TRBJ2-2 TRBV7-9 ASGRGMNTGELF
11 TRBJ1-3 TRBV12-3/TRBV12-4 ASATRGGNTIY
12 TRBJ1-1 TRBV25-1 ASSVQVKNTEAF